The clone carrying this TCR beta chain was recorded only once. No antigen is known for it. Germline values: CDR1 MNHEY, CDR2 SMNVEV (reference sequence). There are 16 residues in the CDR3. Trimming pared 5 bases from V and 3 bases from J, leaving 17 bases between. Generated by immunoSEQ multiplex PCR, the TCRdb table keeps only in-frame clones and is missing some. The sample has 85,000 to 100,000 clones, around nine tenths seen once. Time point given: baseline, week 1 (first vaccination visit). Treatment specified: pre-vaccination baseline after standard-of-care therapy. Donors' newly diagnosed IDH1-mutant WHO grade 3 or 4 astrocytomas lacked nuclear ATRX. The sample is drawn from a study of a mutant IDH1 vaccine in newly diagnosed glioma. Study summary: Before enrollment, the patients had been treated with radiotherapy alone, temozolomide alone, or both together. Most of them had received both. General study results and limits: Most patients, around 94%, showed vaccine-induced immune responses.

The sequences come from PBMCs, collected from a glioma patient treated with radiotherapy, temozolomide or both. The TCR sequence derives from a woman aged 45-59 years with glioma. The chain recombines TRBV27 with TRBJ1-5, with D tentatively TRBD1 (6 bases). The CDR3 reads CASSVGAGGTNQPQHF. Written as DNA, the CDR3 is TGTGCCAGCAGTGTGGGGGCGGGGGGCACCAATCAGCCCCAGCATTTT.